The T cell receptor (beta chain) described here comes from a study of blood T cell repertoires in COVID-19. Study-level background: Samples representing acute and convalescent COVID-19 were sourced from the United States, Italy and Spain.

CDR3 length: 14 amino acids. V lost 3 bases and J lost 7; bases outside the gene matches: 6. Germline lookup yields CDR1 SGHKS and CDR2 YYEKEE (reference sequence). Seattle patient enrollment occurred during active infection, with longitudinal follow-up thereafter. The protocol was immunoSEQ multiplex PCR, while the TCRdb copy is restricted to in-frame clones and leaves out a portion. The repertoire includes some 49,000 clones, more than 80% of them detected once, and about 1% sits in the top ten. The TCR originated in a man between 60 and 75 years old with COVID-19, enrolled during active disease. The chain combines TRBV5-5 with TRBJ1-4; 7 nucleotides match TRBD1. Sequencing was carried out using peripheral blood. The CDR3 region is CASSSGQNTEKLFF. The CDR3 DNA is TGTGCCAGCAGCTCGGGACAGAACACTGAAAAACTGTTTTTT.